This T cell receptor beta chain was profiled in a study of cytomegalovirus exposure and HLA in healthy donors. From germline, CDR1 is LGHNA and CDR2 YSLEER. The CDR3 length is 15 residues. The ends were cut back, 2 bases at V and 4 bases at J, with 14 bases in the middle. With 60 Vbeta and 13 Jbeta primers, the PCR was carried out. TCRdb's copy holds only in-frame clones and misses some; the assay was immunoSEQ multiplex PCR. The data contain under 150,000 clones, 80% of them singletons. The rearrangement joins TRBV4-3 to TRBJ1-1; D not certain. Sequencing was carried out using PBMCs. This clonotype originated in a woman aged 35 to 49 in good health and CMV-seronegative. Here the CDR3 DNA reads TGCGCCAGCAGCCAACATCGGGGAGGAATCACTGAAGCTTTCTTT. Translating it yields CASSQHRGGITEAFF.